These 24 T cell receptor beta chains originate from one sample sequenced in a study of blood T cell repertoires in COVID-19. Sequencing was performed with immunoSEQ multiplex PCR; in TCRdb, only in-frame clones are kept and a portion is missing. The sample lists some 220,000 clones, 75% to 85% occurring once. The source material was peripheral blood. The receptors were sampled from a man over 45 with active or convalescent COVID-19.

The V gene is TRBV11-2, the J gene TRBJ2-1; 8 bases map to TRBD2. The CDR3 covers 14 residues. Germline CDR1 reads SGHAT; CDR2 reads FQNNGV. The junction had 9 bases not matched to a gene; V was cut back by 5 bases and J by 9 bases. The chain's CDR3 is CASSLGRGGLEQFF. In DNA form, the CDR3 reads TGTGCCAGCAGCCTAGGTCGGGGGGGCCTTGAGCAGTTCTTC.

The chain employs TRBV18 and TRBJ2-1; 10 nucleotides line up with TRBD1. CDR1 and CDR2 (germline): KGHSH, LQKENI. Trimming took 2 bases from V and 8 from J; bases not matched to a gene: 3. CDR3 length: 14 amino acids. The CDR3 nucleotides are TGTGCCAGCTCACCAGGACAGGGGGATTATGAGCAGTTCTTC. Translation: CASSPGQGDYEQFF. The full variable domain, completed using reference TRBV18 and TRBJ2-1, is NAGVMQNPRHLVRRRGQEARLRCSPMKGHSHVYWYRQLPEEGLKFMVYLQKENIIDESGMPKERFSAEFPKEGPSILRIQQVVRGDSAAYFCASSPGQGDYEQFFGPGTRLTVL.

This clone was picked up one time. V and J are TRBV2 and TRBJ2-3, with D possibly TRBD1 on 5 matching bases. CDR1 and CDR2 (germline): SNHLY, FYNNEI. The CDR3 loop spans 13 amino acids. The V end was cut by 3 bases, the J end by 4 bases, with 8 bases between. CDR3: CASSDRRADTQYF. In DNA, the CDR3 is TGTGCCAGCAGTGACCGCAGGGCAGATACGCAGTATTTT.

The rearrangement joins TRBV4-2 to TRBJ1-3; no reliable D call. This CDR3 spans 15 amino acids. V was shortened by 1 base and J by 0 bases, with 7 bases between the two germline ends. Germline CDR1 reads LGHNA; CDR2 reads YNFKEQ. CDR3 sequence: CASSQGSSSGNTIYF. CDR3 coding DNA: TGTGCCAGCAGCCAAGGATCCAGCTCTGGAAACACCATATATTTT.

This sequence joins TRBV21-1 and TRBJ1-1. TRBV21-1 is an annotated pseudogene. The CDR3 loop spans 19 amino acids. In DNA, the CDR3 is TGTGCCAGCAGCAAGTTTAAGTTACAGCGTGGGAGGTTGGACACTAAAGCTTTCTTT. As protein: CASSKFKLQRGRLDTKAFF.

This clone occurred once. The genes are TRBV3-1 (or the pseudogene TRBV3-2) and TRBJ2-2; TRBD2 agrees at 10 bases. After removal of 2 bases from V and 6 bases from J, the junction contained 3 bases not matched to a gene. CDR1 and CDR2 from the germline V gene are LGHDT and YNNKEL (reference sequence). This CDR3 spans 15 amino acids. CDR3 protein: CASSQKREGPGELFF. In nucleotides, the CDR3 is TGTGCCAGCAGCCAAAAGCGGGAGGGCCCCGGGGAGCTGTTTTTT.

J is TRBJ1-1 and V is TRBV11-2; the D gene is possibly TRBD1 (6 bases). The CDR3 is 16 amino acids. From germline, CDR1 is SGHAT and CDR2 FQNNGV. V lost 5 bases to trimming and J lost 0 bases, with 16 bases between them. CDR3 loop: CASSPVQGILNTEAFF. CDR3 DNA sequence: TGTGCCAGCAGCCCTGTACAGGGAATACTGAACACTGAAGCTTTCTTT.

This chain connects TRBV6-2 or TRBV6-3 to TRBJ2-1, with D possibly TRBD2 on 6 matching bases. This CDR3 is 18 amino acids long. The germline V gene has CDR1 MNHEY and CDR2 SVGEGT. V was trimmed by 4 bases and J by 10 bases, leaving 29 bases between them. The CDR3 region is CASSFRFVVGGAGWEQFF. CDR3 DNA: TGTGCCAGCAGTTTTAGATTCGTTGTGGGAGGTGCCGGATGGGAGCAGTTCTTC.

The gene calls are TRBV4-3 and TRBJ2-1, with unresolved D. V gave up 1 base and J gave up 0 bases, with 13 bases separating them. Per the germline V gene, CDR1 is LGHNA and CDR2 is YSLEER. The CDR3 spans 17 residues. The CDR3 is CASSQARYSDSYNEQFF. In DNA form, the CDR3 reads TGCGCCAGCAGCCAAGCACGGTATAGTGACTCCTACAATGAGCAGTTCTTC.

This clone was counted only a few times. CDR3 in DNA: TGTGCCAGCAGCAAAGGGAGGAGCCGGGCAACTAATGAAAAACTGTTTTTT. Its protein is CASSKGRSRATNEKLFF. This chain joins TRBV21-1 and TRBJ1-4. TRBV21-1 is given as a pseudogene. The CDR3 totals 17 residues.

CDR3 coding DNA: TGTGCCAGCAGCTTATCAGGGATCGGCACCGGGGAGCTGTTTTTT. Translating it yields CASSLSGIGTGELFF. The chain uses TRBV7-3 and TRBJ2-2, with a possible D match to TRBD1 (5 bases). With 2 bases removed from V and 4 bases from J, the gap between germline ends came to 11 bases. CDR1 and CDR2 from the germline V gene are SGHTA and FQGTGA. The CDR3 runs 15 residues.

This clone was recorded a few times. The rearrangement uses TRBV10-3 and TRBJ1-4, with 9 positions matching TRBD1. Unmatched junction bases numbered 10, after V lost 3 bases and J lost 8 bases. This CDR3 region has 16 residues. Germline V gene lookup returns CDR1 ENHRY and CDR2 SYGVKD. The CDR3: CAISDPRTGVREKLFF. The CDR3 DNA is TGTGCCATCAGTGATCCGCGGACAGGGGTGCGCGAAAAACTGTTTTTT.

The chain employs TRBV4-1 and TRBJ1-5; possible D gene TRBD1, 5 bases. Germline-derived CDR1 and CDR2 are MGHRA and YSYEKL. Trimming shortened V by 1 base and J by 5 bases, and 12 bases separated the two germline ends. This CDR3 region has 15 residues. The DNA of the CDR3 is TGCGCCAGCAGCCAAGCACAGGTCCTTTATCAGCCCCAGCATTTT. It specifies CASSQAQVLYQPQHF.

This chain uses TRBV2 with TRBJ2-4; 12 positions match TRBD1. The CDR3 runs 17 residues. Trimming at V came to 6 bases and at J to 4 bases, leaving 10 bases not matched to a gene. The V gene's germline CDR1 is SNHLY and CDR2 FYNNEI. As DNA, the CDR3 is TGTGCCAGCAGGGGACAGGGGGCGAGGAGGGGAAAAAACATTCAGTACTTC. Amino acid sequence: CASRGQGARRGKNIQYF. Combining the CDR3 with reference TRBV2 and TRBJ2-4 gives the whole variable domain EPEVTQTPSHQVTQMGQEVILRCVPISNHLYFYWYRQILGQKVEFLVSFYNNEISEKSEIFDDQFSVERPDGSNFTLKIRSTKLEDSAMYFCASRGQGARRGKNIQYFGAGTRLSVL.

The chain recombines TRBV7-2 with TRBJ1-1; D uncertain. V shed 3 bases and J shed 0 bases, with 5 bases lying between them. Germline V gene sequence: CDR1 SGHTA, CDR2 FQGNSA. This CDR3 spans 13 amino acids. The CDR3 DNA follows: TGTGCCAGCAGCTTCTCCGTGAACACTGAAGCTTTCTTT. Amino acids: CASSFSVNTEAFF.

Comments on this clone: The junction departs from germline at one end; a sequencing error may be responsible. The rearrangement links TRBV7-7 to TRBJ2-2; 8 nucleotides agree with TRBD1. Germline assignment: CDR1 SSHAT and CDR2 FNYEAQ (reference sequence). This CDR3 spans 16 amino acids. CDR3 in amino acids: CASSQNRGRETGELFF. CDR3 coding DNA: TGTGCTAGCAGCCAGAACAGGGGGAGAGAGACCGGGGAGCTGTTTTTT.

This clone was picked up one time. This chain links TRBV9 with TRBJ2-7; D possibly corresponds to TRBD1 (7 bases). The length of the CDR3 is 15 residues. Trimming shortened V by 4 bases and J by 6 bases, and 20 bases separated the two germline ends. In germline, CDR1 is SGDLS, CDR2 YYNGEE. The CDR3 spells CASSPTLRGVAEQYF. The CDR3 DNA reads as TGTGCCAGCAGCCCCACCCTCAGGGGGGTAGCCGAGCAGTACTTC.

This chain uses TRBV11-2 with TRBJ2-3, with 12 bases identical to TRBD1. The germline V gene encodes CDR1 SGHAT and CDR2 FQNNGV. Trimming took 1 base from V and 6 from J; bases not matched to a gene: 8. The CDR3 contains 17 residues. The CDR3 here is CASSLVWDRGRTDTQYF. CDR3 DNA sequence: TGTGCCAGCAGCTTAGTTTGGGACAGGGGGCGGACGGATACGCAGTATTTT.

The CDR3 loop reads CASSLAGGGELFF. The DNA for the CDR3 is TGTGCCAGCAGTTTAGCGGGTGGCGGGGAGCTGTTTTTT. This chain joins TRBV6-6 and TRBJ2-2; TRBD2 matches 7 bases. Per germline, CDR1 MNHNY and CDR2 SVGAGI (reference sequence). The CDR3 consists of 13 residues. V was clipped by 4 bases and J by 7 bases; unmatched bases: 3.

About this clone: The identical CDR3 is also encoded by other nucleotide sequences in the sample. The chain carries TRBV18 and TRBJ2-3; D is undetermined. V shed 3 bases and J shed 1 base, with 5 bases lying between them. The CDR3 is made up of 13 amino acids. Per germline, CDR1 KGHSH and CDR2 LQKENI. Here the CDR3 reads CASSPPGTDTQYF. The CDR3 DNA follows: TGTGCCAGCTCACCCCCGGGCACAGATACGCAGTATTTT.

Note on this clone: Other DNA sequences of this sample code for an identical CDR3. V is TRBV5-4 and J is TRBJ2-3, with 12 bases matching TRBD2. V shed 4 bases and J 0 bases; nucleotides not matched to a gene: 3. Germline lookup yields CDR1 SGHNT and CDR2 YYREEE (reference sequence). The CDR3 runs 16 residues. The CDR3: CASSLGLAGSTDTQYF. CDR3 DNA sequence: TGTGCCAGCAGCCTGGGACTAGCGGGTAGCACAGATACGCAGTATTTT.

The rearrangement joins TRBV7-9 to TRBJ2-7; TRBD1 aligns across 7 bases. Germline trimming cut 4 bases from V and 5 bases from J; bases unmatched to any gene: 14. This CDR3 comprises 16 residues. Germline CDR1 and CDR2: SEHNR and FQNEAQ (reference sequence). The CDR3 region has the DNA TGTGCCAGCAGCTCCCCACTGGGACAGAACCTCGACGAGCAGTACTTC. It translates to CASSSPLGQNLDEQYF.

The V gene is TRBV7-6, the J gene TRBJ2-1, with 9 nucleotides matching TRBD2. The CDR3 loop spans 16 amino acids. With V trimmed by 4 bases and J by 6 bases, 10 bases remained unmatched. The germline V gene has CDR1 SGHVS and CDR2 FNYEAQ. DNA of the CDR3: TGTGCCAGCAGCTCGTCGGCGAGCGGGAGGATCAATGAGCAGTTCTTC. Its protein product is CASSSSASGRINEQFF.

The V and J genes are TRBV23-1 and TRBJ1-2, with 8 bases matching TRBD1. TRBV23-1 is an ORF; its function is uncertain. V shed 6 bases, J shed 4 bases, and the junction held 13 bases outside the gene matches. This CDR3 is built from 16 residues. CDR3 in amino acids: CASRKGRTGTPYGYTF. The DNA of the CDR3 is TGCGCCAGCAGGAAAGGACGGACAGGGACTCCCTATGGCTACACCTTC.